A single sample is the source of the 20 T cell receptor beta chains below, sequenced in a study of T cells in Graves' hyperthyroidism and ophthalmopathy. Researchers amplified the TCR beta CDR3 regions from RNA transcripts. Using the HTBI primer set, a first-round RT-PCR was run on the TCR CDR3. From the multiplex PCR reads, TCRdb called clonotypes with MiXCR, one entry per CDR3 protein. The sample shows 550,000 to 700,000 distinct CDR3 sequences, roughly 46% of them seen only once. The specimen was peripheral blood or thyroid tissue (not recorded which). The receptor source for this set is an adult woman with Graves' disease, either hyperthyroidism or ophthalmopathy (not recorded which).

This clonotype turned up a few times. The chain links TRBV9 to TRBJ1-5, with 10 bases fitting TRBD1. Germline CDR1 is SGDLS and CDR2 is YYNGEE. The junction had 4 bases not matched to a gene; V was cut back by 3 bases and J by 7 bases. The CDR3 runs 14 residues. CDR3 region: CASSAVDRGQPQHF. As DNA, the CDR3 is TGTGCCAGCAGCGCTGTGGACAGGGGGCAGCCCCAGCATTTT. Drawing the rest from reference TRBV9 and TRBJ1-5, the complete variable domain is DSGVTQTPKHLITATGQRVTLRCSPRSGDLSVYWYQQSLDQGLQFLIQYYNGEERAKGNILERFSAQQFPDLHSELNLSSLELGDSALYFCASSAVDRGQPQHFGDGTRLSIL.

CDR3 loop: CSSRGAGPGEQYF. As DNA, the CDR3 is TGCAGCAGTAGAGGAGCGGGGCCGGGCGAGCAGTACTTC. The V call is TRBV29-1, the J call TRBJ2-7; 7 nucleotides line up with TRBD2. This CDR3 is built from 13 residues. V gave up 8 bases and J gave up 6 bases; unmatched junction bases: 13. CDR1 is SQVTM and CDR2 is ANQGSEA in the germline V gene.

There are many counts of this clonotype. The genes are TRBV5-5 and TRBJ2-5, with no clear D. V was cut by 9 bases and J by 4 bases, with 25 bases left in between. CDR3 length: 16 amino acids. CDR1 and CDR2 from the germline V gene are SGHKS and YYEKEE (reference sequence). The CDR3 is CATKRSAVSFGETQYF. The DNA for the CDR3 is TGTGCCACGAAACGCAGCGCAGTTAGTTTCGGAGAGACCCAGTACTTC.

This sequence joins TRBV10-3 and TRBJ1-2; the D gene is possibly TRBD1 (6 bases). This CDR3 has 15 amino acids. V was pared by 6 bases and J by 6 bases, with 20 bases between. Looked up from germline, CDR1 is ENHRY and CDR2 is SYGVKD. The CDR3 sequence is CAISPGGGVEDGYTF. The CDR3 DNA follows: TGTGCCATCAGCCCCGGAGGGGGAGTGGAAGATGGCTACACCTTC.

A few counts support this clonotype. The chain uses TRBV29-1 and TRBJ2-5, with 8 bases lining up with TRBD1. CDR1 is SQVTM, CDR2 ANQGSEA, per germline. Trimming cost V 6 bases and J 1 base; bases outside gene matches: 7. The CDR3 covers 14 residues. The DNA of the CDR3 is TGCAGCGTCAGGGGGCCCGGGGGCCAAGAGACCCAGTACTTC. Translating it yields CSVRGPGGQETQYF.

This clonotype came up a few times. The chain recombines TRBV5-5 with TRBJ2-7; 11 nucleotides line up with TRBD2. CDR1 is SGHKS and CDR2 is YYEKEE in the germline V gene (reference sequence). V gave up 1 base and J gave up 9 bases; unmatched junction bases: 12. The CDR3 extends over 16 amino acids. CDR3 in DNA: TGTGCCAGCAGCTTGAATCCTGGGACTAGCGGAGTCGGGCAGTACTTC. This codes for CASSLNPGTSGVGQYF. The variable domain in full, completed from reference TRBV5-5 and TRBJ2-7, reads DAGVTQSPTHLIKTRGQQVTLRCSPISGHKSVSWYQQVLGQGPQFIFQYYEKEERGRGNFPDRFSARQFPNYSSELNVNALLLGDSALYLCASSLNPGTSGVGQYFGPGTRLTVT.

The sample holds many counts of this clonotype. The chain has TRBV20-1 and TRBJ1-4, with 7 bases that match TRBD1. Germline loops: CDR1 DFQATT, CDR2 SNEGSKA (reference sequence). The junction had 9 bases not matched to a gene; V was cut back by 1 base and J by 13 bases. This CDR3 is built from 13 residues. The CDR3 coding sequence is TGCAGTGCTAGAGCCCCCCTGACAGGGACACTGTTTTTT. Residues: CSARAPLTGTLFF.

This clonotype has at least ten counts. The J gene is TRBJ1-4, the V gene TRBV12-3 or TRBV12-4; no clear D. The CDR3 is made up of 13 amino acids. The V end was cut by 3 bases, the J end by 6 bases, with 8 bases between. The CDR3 DNA reads TGTGCCAGCAGTTTGAGGGCAGATGAAAAACTGTTTTTT. It yields the protein CASSLRADEKLFF.

On this clonotype itself: The junction departs from the called germline gene at one end, perhaps through a read error. The rearrangement uses TRBV10-3 and TRBJ1-2; TRBD1 aligns across 8 bases. From germline, CDR1 is ENHRY and CDR2 SYGVKD. The CDR3 contains 15 residues. The chain's CDR3 is CASSSTWGQDYGYTF. The CDR3 DNA reads as TGTGCCAGCAGTTCAACCTGGGGACAGGACTATGGCTACACCTTC.

Ten or more counts support this clonotype. This chain links TRBV19 with TRBJ1-5; D unclear. The V end lost 3 bases, the J end lost 4 bases, and 10 bases lay between the germline ends. The CDR3 has 14 residues. CDR1 and CDR2 (germline): LNHDA, SQIVND (reference sequence). The CDR3 DNA follows: TGTGCCAGTAGTATTTTAGAAGAAAATCAGCCCCAGCATTTT. This translates into CASSILEENQPQHF.

The CDR3 region is CAWGPGGMNTEAFF. The CDR3 nucleotides read TGTGCCTGGGGCCCAGGGGGCATGAACACTGAAGCTTTCTTT. The chain uses TRBV30 and TRBJ1-1; the match to TRBD1 covers 8 bases. J gave up 0 bases and V 5 bases, and 5 bases lay outside the gene matches. Per germline, CDR1 GTSNPN and CDR2 SVGIG (reference sequence). The CDR3 is 14 residues long.

The chain carries TRBV10-3 and TRBJ1-2; D is perhaps TRBD1 (6 bases). The germline CDR1 and CDR2 sequences are ENHRY and SYGVKD. The CDR3 loop spans 14 amino acids. V was trimmed by 0 bases and J by 7 bases, leaving 12 bases between them. The CDR3: CAISESGASGGYTF. DNA for the CDR3: TGTGCCATCAGTGAGTCGGGGGCATCAGGTGGCTACACCTTC.

The rearrangement uses TRBV9 and TRBJ1-6; D is uncertain. The ends were cut back, 4 bases at V and 4 bases at J, with 9 bases in the middle. Germline V gives CDR1 SGDLS, CDR2 YYNGEE. This CDR3 is built from 14 residues. The CDR3 spells CASSSERYNSPLHF. For the CDR3, the DNA is TGTGCCAGCAGCTCAGAGAGGTATAATTCACCCCTCCACTTT.

The chain couples TRBV11-2 to TRBJ1-1; 8 bases map to TRBD1. The CDR3 extends over 16 amino acids. J gave up 6 bases and V 4 bases, and 13 bases lay outside the gene matches. From germline, CDR1 is SGHAT and CDR2 FQNNGV. CDR3 bases: TGTGCCAGCAGCTCCTTGACAGGGGAGGGTTTAGCTGAAGCTTTCTTT. Translating gives CASSSLTGEGLAEAFF.

This clonotype was observed a few times. The rearrangement joins TRBV7-2 to TRBJ2-3; D ambiguous. CDR1 and CDR2 from the germline V gene are SGHTA and FQGNSA. This CDR3 has 15 residues. V lost 2 bases and J lost 0, with 9 bases in between. The CDR3 reads CASSLRVSSTDTQYF. DNA for the CDR3: TGTGCCAGCAGCTTACGAGTTAGCAGCACAGATACGCAGTATTTT.

The V gene is TRBV20-1, the J gene TRBJ2-5, with TRBD2 as a possible D gene (7 bases). CDR1 and CDR2 from the germline V gene are DFQATT and SNEGSKA (reference sequence). V was clipped by 3 bases and J by 7 bases, with 9 bases between them. This CDR3 region has 11 residues. The CDR3 is CSARRGGTQYF. CDR3 bases: TGCAGTGCTAGGAGGGGGGGGACCCAGTACTTC.

The chain couples TRBV10-3 to TRBJ2-7; D gene uncertain. This CDR3 region has 13 residues. Trimming took off 4 bases at V and 0 bases at J, with 7 bases between the two ends. CDR1 is ENHRY and CDR2 is SYGVKD in the germline V gene. The CDR3 here is CAISGGSSYEQYF. DNA of the CDR3: TGTGCCATCAGTGGTGGTAGCTCCTACGAGCAGTACTTC.

This clonotype was seen repeatedly, ten times or more. The chain recombines TRBV20-1 with TRBJ1-4, with D tentatively TRBD1 (5 bases). The CDR3 runs to 13 residues. The ends were cut back, 6 bases at V and 8 bases at J, with 16 bases in the middle. Germline V gives CDR1 DFQATT, CDR2 SNEGSKA (reference sequence). The CDR3 reads CSAPDRASEKLFF. In nucleotides, the CDR3 is TGCAGTGCCCCCGACAGAGCCTCCGAAAAACTGTTTTTT.

This clonotype came up many times. The chain is built from TRBV7-2 and TRBJ1-5, with TRBD1 matching 7 bases. J lost 6 bases, V lost 5 bases, and 10 bases had no gene match. Germline V lookup: CDR1 SGHTA, CDR2 FQGNSA. The length of the CDR3 is 15 residues. The chain's CDR3 is CASSLITGAAQPQHF. CDR3 bases: TGTGCCAGCAGCCTTATTACAGGGGCGGCTCAGCCCCAGCATTTT.

This chain links TRBV25-1 with TRBJ2-6, with D perhaps TRBD1 (6 bases). With 8 bases removed from V and 1 base from J, the gap between germline ends came to 9 bases. The germline V gene encodes CDR1 MGHDK and CDR2 SYGVNS. The CDR3 runs to 14 residues. In DNA, the CDR3 is TGTGCCAGCGCCACAGGGTCTGGGGCCAACGTCCTGACTTTC. Amino acids: CASATGSGANVLTF.